These 7 T cell receptor beta chains originate from one sample sequenced in a study of shared T cell receptors in the human thymus. Method: immunoSEQ multiplex PCR; TCRdb's copy keeps in-frame clones and lacks some. This table has some 640,000 clones, about 87% appearing once. This sample also belongs to another study, concerning human thymus T cells.

Material: thymocytes. The receptors derive from a boy younger than two with a congenital heart defect.

The chain carries TRBV27 and TRBJ2-1; 8 positions agree with TRBD2. V was pared by 6 bases and J by 4 bases, with 17 bases of the junction left unmatched. The CDR3 extends over 18 amino acids. Germline loops: CDR1 MNHEY, CDR2 SMNVEV (reference sequence). The CDR3, as DNA: TGTGCCAGCAGCCACATACCCCCGGGGGGGGGAGAGTACAATGAGCAGTTCTTC. This gives the protein CASSHIPPGGGEYNEQFF.

The V and J genes are TRBV19 and TRBJ1-1, with TRBD1 matching over 7 bases. V lost 5 bases, J lost 3 bases, and 15 bases stayed unmatched. CDR1 and CDR2 from the germline V gene are LNHDA and SQIVND (reference sequence). The CDR3 spans 17 residues. The CDR3 spells CASSHPTGVCSDTEAFF. The CDR3 DNA follows: TGTGCCAGTAGTCACCCCACAGGGGTATGTTCGGACACTGAAGCTTTCTTT.

The rearrangement joins TRBV28 to TRBJ2-1, with 9 bases identical to TRBD2. This CDR3 contains 15 residues. Germline V gives CDR1 MDHEN, CDR2 SYDVKM. The V and J ends lost 3 bases and 4 bases, in that order; junction bases with no gene match: 4. The CDR3 region has the DNA TGTGCCAGCAGTTTTGGAACTAGCGGGTACAATGAGCAGTTCTTC. It translates to CASSFGTSGYNEQFF.

The chain carries TRBV4-1 and TRBJ2-7; D is perhaps TRBD2 (6 bases). This CDR3 spans 16 amino acids. Trimming stripped 4 bases from V and 2 bases from J, with 18 bases between. Germline CDR1 MGHRA, CDR2 YSYEKL. The CDR3: CASSPLALAFPYEQYF. CDR3 sequence (DNA): TGCGCCAGCAGCCCCCTGGCGCTAGCGTTTCCCTACGAGCAGTACTTC.

This sequence joins TRBV4-3 and TRBJ1-6, with a tentative D call TRBD1 (6 bases). This CDR3 is built from 15 residues. V was clipped by 0 bases and J by 10 bases, with 13 bases between them. The germline gives CDR1 LGHNA, CDR2 YSLEER. CDR3 coding DNA: TGCGCCAGCAGCCAAGATGGCAGCAGGGGATCACCCCTCCACTTT. Amino acid sequence: CASSQDGSRGSPLHF.

DNA of the CDR3: TGTGCCAGCAGCTTGGGCCACAGGGGCACCGGGGAGCTGTTTTTT. This gives the protein CASSLGHRGTGELFF. This chain connects TRBV5-6 to TRBJ2-2; 7 bases match TRBD1. Germline V gene sequence: CDR1 SGHDT, CDR2 YYEEEE. V shed 0 bases, J shed 4 bases, and the junction held 3 bases outside the gene matches. The CDR3 spans 15 residues.

This clone has a single count. The junction departs from germline at one end; a sequencing error may be responsible. This chain links TRBV7-7 with TRBJ2-1, with 8 bases that match TRBD2. The CDR3 consists of 15 residues. Germline CDR1 and CDR2: SSHAT and FNYEAQ (reference sequence). CDR3 protein: CASSPKRGRYNEQFF. In nucleotides, the CDR3 is TGTGCTAGCAGCCCCAAGCGGGGGCGCTACAATGAGCAGTTCTTC.